A single T cell receptor beta chain is shown here with its context. The germline V gene encodes CDR1 GTSNPN and CDR2 SVGIG (reference sequence). V was shortened by 2 bases and J by 3 bases, with 8 bases between the two germline ends. CDR3 length: 13 amino acids. This sample is part of a study of CD8 T cells in Susac syndrome. Random hexamers served to reverse transcribe roughly 0.45 to 1 ug RNA. A single record per CDR3 protein comes from TCRdb applying MiXCR to the immunoSEQ multiplex PCR reads. The sample carries about 200,000 distinct CDR3 sequences, 90% to 95% recorded once. TCR beta sequencing covered blood CD8+ and CD4+ T cells. TEMRA cells were FACS-enriched, with CD8+ and CD4+ T cells isolated negatively.

The gene calls are TRBV30 and TRBJ1-5; D not certain. The receptor's source is a human donor with multiple sclerosis. Sequencing input: CD4+ T cells from PBMCs. CDR3 residues: CAWSSHTNQPQHF. The CDR3 DNA follows: TGTGCCTGGAGTTCCCATACCAATCAGCCCCAGCATTTT.